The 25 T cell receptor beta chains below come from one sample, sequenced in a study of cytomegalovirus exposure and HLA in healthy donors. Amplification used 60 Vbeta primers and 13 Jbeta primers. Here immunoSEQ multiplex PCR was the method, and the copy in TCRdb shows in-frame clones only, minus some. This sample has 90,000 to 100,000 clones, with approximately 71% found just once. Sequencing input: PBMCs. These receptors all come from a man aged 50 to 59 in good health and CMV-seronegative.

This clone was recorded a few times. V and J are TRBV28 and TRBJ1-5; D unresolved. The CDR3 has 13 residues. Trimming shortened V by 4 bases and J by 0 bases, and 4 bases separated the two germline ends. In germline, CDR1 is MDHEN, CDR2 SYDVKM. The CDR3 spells CASSSLSNQPQHF. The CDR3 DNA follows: TGTGCCAGCAGTTCTCTTAGCAATCAGCCCCAGCATTTT.

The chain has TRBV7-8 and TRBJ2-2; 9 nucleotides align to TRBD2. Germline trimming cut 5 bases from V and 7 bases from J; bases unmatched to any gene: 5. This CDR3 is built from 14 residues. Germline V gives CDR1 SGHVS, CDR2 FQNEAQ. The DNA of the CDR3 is TGTGCCAGCAGCCCGCGGGAGGGAGGCGGGGAGCTGTTTTTT. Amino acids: CASSPREGGGELFF.

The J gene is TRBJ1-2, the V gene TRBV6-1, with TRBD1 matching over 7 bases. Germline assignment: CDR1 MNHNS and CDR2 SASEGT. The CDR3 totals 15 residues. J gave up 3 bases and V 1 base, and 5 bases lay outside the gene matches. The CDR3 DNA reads TGTGCCAGCAGTGAAGGGGGACAGTTCTACTATGGCTACACCTTC. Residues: CASSEGGQFYYGYTF.

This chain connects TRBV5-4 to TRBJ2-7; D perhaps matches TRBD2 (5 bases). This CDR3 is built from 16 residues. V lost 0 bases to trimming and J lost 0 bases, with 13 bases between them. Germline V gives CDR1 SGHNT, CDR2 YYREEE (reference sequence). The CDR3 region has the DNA TGTGCCAGCAGCTTGGGGAGCGGCAAAAGCTCCTACGAGCAGTACGTC. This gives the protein CASSLGSGKSSYEQYV.

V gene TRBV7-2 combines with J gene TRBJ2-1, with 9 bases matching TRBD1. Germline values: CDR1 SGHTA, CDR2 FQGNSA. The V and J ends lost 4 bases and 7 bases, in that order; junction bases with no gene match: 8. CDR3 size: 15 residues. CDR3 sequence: CASSSQGTGWNEQFF. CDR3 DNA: TGTGCCAGCAGCTCCCAAGGGACAGGGTGGAATGAGCAGTTCTTC.

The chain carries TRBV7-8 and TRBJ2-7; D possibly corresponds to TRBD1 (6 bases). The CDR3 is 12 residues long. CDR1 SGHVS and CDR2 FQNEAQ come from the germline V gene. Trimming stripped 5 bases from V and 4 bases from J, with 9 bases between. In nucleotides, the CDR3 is TGTGCCAGCAGCCAAACAGGGTACGAGCAGTACGTC. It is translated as CASSQTGYEQYV.

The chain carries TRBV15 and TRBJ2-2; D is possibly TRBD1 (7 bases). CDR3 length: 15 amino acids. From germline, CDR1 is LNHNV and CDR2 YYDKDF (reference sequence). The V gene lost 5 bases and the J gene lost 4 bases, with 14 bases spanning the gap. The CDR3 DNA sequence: TGTGCCACCAGCCGGGGACAGCGGGCCACCGGGGAGCTGTTTTTT. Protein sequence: CATSRGQRATGELFF.

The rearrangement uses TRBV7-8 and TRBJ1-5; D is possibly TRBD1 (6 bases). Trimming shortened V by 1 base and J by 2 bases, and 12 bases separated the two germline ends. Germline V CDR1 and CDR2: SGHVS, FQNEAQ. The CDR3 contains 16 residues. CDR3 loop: CASSLVVGGGNQPQHF. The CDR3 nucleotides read TGTGCCAGCAGCTTAGTGGTAGGGGGTGGCAATCAGCCCCAGCATTTT.

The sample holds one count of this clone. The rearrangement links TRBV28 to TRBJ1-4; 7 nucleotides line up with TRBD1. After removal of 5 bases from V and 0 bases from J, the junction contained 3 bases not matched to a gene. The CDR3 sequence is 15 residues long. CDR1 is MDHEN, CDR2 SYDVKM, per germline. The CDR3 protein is CASSDRAATNEKLFF. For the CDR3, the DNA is TGTGCCAGCAGTGACAGGGCCGCAACTAATGAAAAACTGTTTTTT.

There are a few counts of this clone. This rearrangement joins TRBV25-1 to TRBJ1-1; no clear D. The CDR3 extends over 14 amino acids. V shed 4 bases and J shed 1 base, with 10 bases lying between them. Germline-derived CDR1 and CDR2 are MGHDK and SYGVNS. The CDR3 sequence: CASSGYTGNTEAFF. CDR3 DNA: TGTGCCAGCAGTGGTTACACGGGGAACACTGAAGCTTTCTTT.

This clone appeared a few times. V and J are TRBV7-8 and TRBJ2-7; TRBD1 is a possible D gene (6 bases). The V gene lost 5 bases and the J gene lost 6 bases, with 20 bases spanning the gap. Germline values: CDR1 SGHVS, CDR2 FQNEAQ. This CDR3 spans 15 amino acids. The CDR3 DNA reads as TGTGCCAGCAGCCTAGGCCTAACAGGGTGGATCGAGCAGTACGTC. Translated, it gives CASSLGLTGWIEQYV.

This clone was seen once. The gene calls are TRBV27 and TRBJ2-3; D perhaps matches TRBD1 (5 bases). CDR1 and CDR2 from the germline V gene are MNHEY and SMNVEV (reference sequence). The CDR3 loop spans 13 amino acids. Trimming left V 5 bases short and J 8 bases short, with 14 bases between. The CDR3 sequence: CASSASGISTQYF. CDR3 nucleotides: TGTGCCAGCAGTGCATCAGGGATAAGTACGCAGTATTTT.

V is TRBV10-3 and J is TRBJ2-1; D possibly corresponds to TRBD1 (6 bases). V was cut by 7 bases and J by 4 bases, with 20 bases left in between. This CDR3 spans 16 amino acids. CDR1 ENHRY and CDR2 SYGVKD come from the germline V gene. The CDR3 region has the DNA TGTGCCATCACCGATGGGACACAGGGCCTATACAATGAGCAGTTCTTC. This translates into CAITDGTQGLYNEQFF.

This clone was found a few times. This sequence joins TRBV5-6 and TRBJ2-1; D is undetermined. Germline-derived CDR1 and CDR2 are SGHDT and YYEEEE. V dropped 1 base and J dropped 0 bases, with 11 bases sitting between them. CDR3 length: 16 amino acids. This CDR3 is CASSLTVTSSYNEQFF. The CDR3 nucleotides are TGTGCCAGCAGCTTGACAGTTACGAGCTCCTACAATGAGCAGTTCTTC.

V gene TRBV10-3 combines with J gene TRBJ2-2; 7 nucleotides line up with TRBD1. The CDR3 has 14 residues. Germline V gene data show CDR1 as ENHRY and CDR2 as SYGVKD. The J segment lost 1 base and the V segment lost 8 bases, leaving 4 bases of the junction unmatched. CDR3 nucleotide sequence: TGTGCCATCCAGGGGGAGTGGAACACCGGGGAGCTGTTTTTT. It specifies CAIQGEWNTGELFF.

The CDR3 here is CASTEGTGNTIYF. CDR3 sequence (DNA): TGTGCCAGCACGGAGGGGACCGGAAACACCATATATTTT. The chain couples TRBV6-1 to TRBJ1-3, with D maybe TRBD1 (5 bases). CDR1 and CDR2 from the germline V gene are MNHNS and SASEGT. The CDR3 extends over 13 amino acids. The germline V and J ends were trimmed by 7 bases and 4 bases, with 11 bases remaining between them.

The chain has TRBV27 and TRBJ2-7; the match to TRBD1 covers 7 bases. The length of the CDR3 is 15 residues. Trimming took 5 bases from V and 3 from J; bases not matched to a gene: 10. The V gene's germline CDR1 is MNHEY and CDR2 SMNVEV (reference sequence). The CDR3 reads CASSVRQGENYEQYF. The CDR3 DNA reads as TGTGCCAGCAGTGTTCGACAGGGAGAAAACTACGAGCAGTACTTC.

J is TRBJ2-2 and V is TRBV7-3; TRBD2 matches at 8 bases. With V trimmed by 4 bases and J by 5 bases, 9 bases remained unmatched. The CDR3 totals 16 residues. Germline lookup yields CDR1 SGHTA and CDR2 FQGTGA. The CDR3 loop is CASSSLPGLGTGELFF. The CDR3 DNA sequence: TGTGCCAGCAGCTCGCTACCGGGACTAGGGACCGGGGAGCTGTTTTTT. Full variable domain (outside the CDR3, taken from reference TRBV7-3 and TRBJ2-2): GAGVSQTPSNKVTEKGKYVELRCDPISGHTALYWYRQSLGQGPEFLIYFQGTGAADDSGLPNDRFFAVRPEGSVSTLKIQRTERGDSAVYLCASSSLPGLGTGELFFGEGSRLTVL.

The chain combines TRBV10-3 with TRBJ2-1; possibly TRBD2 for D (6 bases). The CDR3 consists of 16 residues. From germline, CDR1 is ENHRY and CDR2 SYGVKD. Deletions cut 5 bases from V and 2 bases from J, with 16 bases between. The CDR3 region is CAISKQLGEAYNEQFF. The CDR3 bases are TGTGCCATCAGTAAACAGCTCGGGGAGGCCTACAATGAGCAGTTCTTC.

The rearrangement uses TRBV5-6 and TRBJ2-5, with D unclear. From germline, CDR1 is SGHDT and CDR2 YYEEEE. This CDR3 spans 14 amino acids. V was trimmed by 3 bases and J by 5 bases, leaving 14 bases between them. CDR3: CASSYPWAPETQYF. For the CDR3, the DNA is TGTGCCAGCAGCTATCCCTGGGCCCCCGAGACCCAGTACTTC.

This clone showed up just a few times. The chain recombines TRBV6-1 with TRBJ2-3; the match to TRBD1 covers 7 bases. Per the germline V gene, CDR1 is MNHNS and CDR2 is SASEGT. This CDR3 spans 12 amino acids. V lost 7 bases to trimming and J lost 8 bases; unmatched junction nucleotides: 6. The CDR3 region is CASTRGTGTQYF. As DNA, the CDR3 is TGTGCCAGCACCAGGGGGACGGGTACGCAGTATTTT.

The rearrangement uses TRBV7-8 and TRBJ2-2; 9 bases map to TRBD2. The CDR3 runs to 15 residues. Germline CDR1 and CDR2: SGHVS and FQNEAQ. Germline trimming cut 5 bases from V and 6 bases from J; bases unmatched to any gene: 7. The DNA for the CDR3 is TGTGCCAGCAGCCCTCGAAGACTAGCGGCCGGGGAGCTGTTTTTT. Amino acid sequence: CASSPRRLAAGELFF.

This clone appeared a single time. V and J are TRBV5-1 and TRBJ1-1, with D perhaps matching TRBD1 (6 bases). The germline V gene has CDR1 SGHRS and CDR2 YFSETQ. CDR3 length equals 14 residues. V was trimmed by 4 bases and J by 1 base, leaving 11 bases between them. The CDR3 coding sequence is TGCGCCAGCAGCGCGTTGACAGGGAACACTGAAGCTTTCTTT. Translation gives CASSALTGNTEAFF.

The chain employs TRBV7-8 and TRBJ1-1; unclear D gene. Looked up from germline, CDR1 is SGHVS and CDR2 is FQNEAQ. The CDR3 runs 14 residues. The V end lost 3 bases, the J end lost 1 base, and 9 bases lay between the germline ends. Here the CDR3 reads CASSFSGWNTEAFF. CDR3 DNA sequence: TGTGCCAGCAGCTTTTCGGGATGGAACACTGAAGCTTTCTTT.

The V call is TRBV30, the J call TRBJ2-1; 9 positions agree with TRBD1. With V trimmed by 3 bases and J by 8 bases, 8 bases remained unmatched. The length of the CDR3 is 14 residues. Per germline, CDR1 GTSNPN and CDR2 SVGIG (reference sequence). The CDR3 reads CAWSEQGAGDEQFF. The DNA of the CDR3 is TGTGCCTGGAGCGAACAGGGGGCCGGGGATGAGCAGTTCTTC.